This TCR beta chain is drawn from a study of cytomegalovirus exposure and HLA in healthy donors. Study-wide context: An early release of data contained roughly 90 million unique TCRs, which came from HLA-typed donors.

Study-level points and caveats: Reportedly, cytomegalovirus status was diagnosed with high sensitivity and specificity.

For this clone: The antigen remains undetermined.

PCR employed 60 Vbeta and 13 Jbeta primers. The repertoire was sequenced with immunoSEQ multiplex PCR; TCRdb's copy has only in-frame clones and lacks some. The sample includes around 100,000 clones, roughly 80% of them seen just once. Per the germline V gene, CDR1 is MNHEY and CDR2 is SVGAGI. Trimming removed 7 bases from V and 3 bases from J; junction bases left unmatched: 9. CDR3 length: 15 residues. Sequencing was performed on PBMCs. The receptor comes from a man aged 30-40 years in good health and CMV-seropositive. The chain joins TRBV6-5 to TRBJ2-1; 7 bases are shared with TRBD1. The chain's CDR3 is CASTEVRGFYNEQFF. The CDR3 region has the DNA TGTGCCAGCACCGAGGTCAGGGGGTTCTACAATGAGCAGTTCTTC.